One and the same sample provided the 25 T cell receptor beta chains below, sequenced in a study of control samples from healthy donors and cancer patients. Clones were sequenced by immunoSEQ multiplex PCR, and TCRdb holds only the in-frame ones, with some missing. The repertoire holds around 130,000 clones, with about 88% as singletons. Sequenced: blood. The source is a man over 45 in good health.

This clone appeared a few times. The chain employs TRBV3-1 (or the pseudogene TRBV3-2) and TRBJ1-2; 7 bases are shared with TRBD1. CDR1 LGHDT and CDR2 YNNKEL come from the germline V gene (reference sequence). V trimming: 5 bases; J trimming: 8 bases; junction bases outside the gene matches: 11. The CDR3 consists of 14 residues. The CDR3 DNA reads TGTGCCAGCAGCACAGGGGTTAAATCAGAAGGCTACACCTTC. Amino acid sequence: CASSTGVKSEGYTF.

This clone was seen once. The chain is built from TRBV9 and TRBJ2-3, with 7 bases fitting TRBD2. J lost 8 bases, V lost 4 bases, and 13 bases had no gene match. Looked up from germline, CDR1 is SGDLS and CDR2 is YYNGEE. The CDR3 extends over 15 amino acids. DNA for the CDR3: TGTGCCAGCAGCCCCGGTGGGCTAGCGGCTGGTACGCAGTATTTT. It encodes CASSPGGLAAGTQYF.

In nucleotides, the CDR3 is TGCGCCAGCAGTGTGACTAGCGGGGGCCCTCCCTACAATGAGCAGTTCTTC. This gives the protein CASSVTSGGPPYNEQFF. The V gene is TRBV10-2, the J gene TRBJ2-1; TRBD2 matches 12 bases. The germline V gene encodes CDR1 WSHSY and CDR2 SAAADI. With V trimmed by 4 bases and J by 2 bases, 6 bases remained unmatched. CDR3 length equals 17 residues.

The chain uses TRBV2 and TRBJ2-5, with 7 bases lining up with TRBD2. CDR1 and CDR2 (germline): SNHLY, FYNNEI. This CDR3 has 13 amino acids. V was clipped by 6 bases and J by 5 bases; unmatched bases: 6. The CDR3 DNA reads TGTGCCAGCAGAGCGGGGATAGGGGAGACCCAGTACTTC. Its translation: CASRAGIGETQYF.

This clone came up once. The chain has TRBV10-3 and TRBJ2-3, with TRBD2 matching 10 bases. The V gene's germline CDR1 is ENHRY and CDR2 SYGVKD. J lost 2 bases, V lost 6 bases, and 2 bases had no gene match. The CDR3 is made up of 14 amino acids. The DNA for the CDR3 is TGTGCCATCAGAACTAGCGGGGACACAGATACGCAGTATTTT. Translation gives CAIRTSGDTDTQYF.

This chain connects TRBV9 to TRBJ1-3; a possible D gene is TRBD1 (5 bases). The CDR3 runs 16 residues. Germline-derived CDR1 and CDR2 are SGDLS and YYNGEE. V shed 3 bases and J shed 2 bases, with 15 bases lying between them. The CDR3 here is CASSAITPRAGNTIYF. Written as DNA, the CDR3 is TGTGCCAGCAGCGCCATTACCCCCAGGGCTGGAAACACCATATATTTT. Filled out from reference TRBV9 and TRBJ1-3, the complete variable domain reads DSGVTQTPKHLITATGQRVTLRCSPRSGDLSVYWYQQSLDQGLQFLIQYYNGEERAKGNILERFSAQQFPDLHSELNLSSLELGDSALYFCASSAITPRAGNTIYFGEGSWLTVV.

The chain recombines TRBV9 with TRBJ2-5; possible D gene TRBD2, 6 bases. V was shortened by 0 bases and J by 3 bases, with 9 bases between the two germline ends. The CDR3 covers 14 residues. Germline CDR1 and CDR2: SGDLS and YYNGEE. CDR3: CASSVVGGKETQYF. The CDR3 DNA sequence: TGTGCCAGCAGCGTAGTCGGGGGTAAAGAGACCCAGTACTTC.

V gene TRBV10-3 combines with J gene TRBJ1-5; no firm D call. The germline V gene encodes CDR1 ENHRY and CDR2 SYGVKD. Trimming took 3 bases from V and 8 from J, leaving 8 bases between them. The CDR3 runs 12 residues. The CDR3 loop reads CAISDGEKPQHF. In nucleotides, the CDR3 is TGTGCCATCAGTGATGGCGAAAAGCCCCAGCATTTT.

The J gene is TRBJ2-1, the V gene TRBV7-9; D possibly corresponds to TRBD1 (6 bases). V dropped 5 bases and J dropped 5 bases, with 19 bases sitting between them. In germline, CDR1 is SEHNR, CDR2 FQNEAQ (reference sequence). The CDR3 has 16 amino acids. CDR3 sequence (DNA): TGTGCCAGCAGCGGTATGACAGGTTTTTTACACAATGAGCAGTTCTTC. Translating it yields CASSGMTGFLHNEQFF.

The rearrangement joins TRBV10-3 to TRBJ2-2; 8 nucleotides align to TRBD1. The CDR3 is 13 amino acids. CDR1 is ENHRY and CDR2 is SYGVKD in the germline V gene. The V segment lost 5 bases and the J segment 5 bases; nucleotides outside the gene matches: 1. The DNA for the CDR3 is TGTGCCATCAGTCGACAGGGGACCGGGGAGCTGTTTTTT. Translating gives CAISRQGTGELFF.

V and J are TRBV25-1 and TRBJ2-2; D not resolved. Germline V CDR1 and CDR2: MGHDK, SYGVNS. The CDR3 runs 14 residues. V lost 4 bases and J 6 bases, leaving 12 bases between the germline ends. The CDR3 sequence is CASSGSSMAGELFF. In DNA, the CDR3 is TGTGCCAGCAGTGGCAGCAGTATGGCCGGGGAGCTGTTTTTT.

This clone has a handful of counts. The chain combines TRBV7-9 with TRBJ1-2, with a weak D call TRBD1 (6 bases). Between the trimmed V and J ends, which lost 3 bases and 6 bases, there was a span of 20 bases. Per the germline V gene, CDR1 is SEHNR and CDR2 is FQNEAQ (reference sequence). This CDR3 is 16 amino acids long. The CDR3 loop reads CASSLGSGRGVDGYTF. CDR3 coding DNA: TGTGCCAGCAGCTTGGGCTCCGGCAGGGGAGTTGATGGCTACACCTTC.

The chain carries TRBV29-1 and TRBJ2-5, with 11 bases matching TRBD2. CDR3 length: 15 residues. Looked up from germline, CDR1 is SQVTM and CDR2 is ANQGSEA. After removal of 6 bases from V and 2 bases from J, the junction contained 8 bases not matched to a gene. CDR3 residues: CSVARLAGKQETQYF. The DNA of the CDR3 is TGCAGCGTGGCAAGACTAGCGGGGAAACAAGAGACCCAGTACTTC.

J is TRBJ1-4 and V is TRBV18; 7 bases line up with TRBD1. V gave up 4 bases and J gave up 0 bases; unmatched junction bases: 5. Germline values: CDR1 KGHSH, CDR2 LQKENI. CDR3 size: 16 residues. The CDR3 nucleotides are TGTGCCAGCTCACGGGGACAGACCTCAACTAATGAAAAACTGTTTTTT. This translates into CASSRGQTSTNEKLFF.

V is TRBV7-9 and J is TRBJ1-2; D uncertain. Germline V gives CDR1 SEHNR, CDR2 FQNEAQ (reference sequence). The CDR3 spans 13 residues. Trimming took off 1 base at V and 7 bases at J, with 10 bases between the two ends. Written as DNA, the CDR3 is TGTGCCAGCAGCTTAGAGGCGGGCCGTGGCTACACCTTC. Protein product: CASSLEAGRGYTF.

The CDR3: CASSPAGAAGNEQFF. CDR3 DNA: TGTGCCAGCTCACCGGCGGGGGCCGCGGGGAATGAGCAGTTCTTC. The rearrangement joins TRBV18 to TRBJ2-1; D is possibly TRBD2 (7 bases). Germline assignment: CDR1 KGHSH and CDR2 LQKENI. The V end was cut by 3 bases, the J end by 7 bases, with 16 bases between. CDR3 length equals 15 residues. The full variable domain, with the rest looked up from reference TRBV18 and TRBJ2-1, is NAGVMQNPRHLVRRRGQEARLRCSPMKGHSHVYWYRQLPEEGLKFMVYLQKENIIDESGMPKERFSAEFPKEGPSILRIQQVVRGDSAAYFCASSPAGAAGNEQFFGPGTRLTVL.

This clone appeared once. The chain carries TRBV28 and TRBJ2-7; 8 bases fit TRBD1. Germline CDR1 reads MDHEN; CDR2 reads SYDVKM. The CDR3 covers 15 residues. The ends lost 5 bases at V and 3 bases at J; junction bases unmatched: 9. Here the CDR3 reads CASSVGGTGSYEQYF. The CDR3 DNA reads TGTGCCAGCAGTGTAGGAGGGACAGGTAGCTACGAGCAGTACTTC.

The rearrangement links TRBV6-5 to TRBJ1-2; 8 bases are a match to TRBD1. This CDR3 comprises 16 residues. Germline-derived CDR1 and CDR2 are MNHEY and SVGAGI. The trim removed 0 bases at V and 4 bases at J, leaving 7 bases unmatched. CDR3 nucleotides: TGTGCCAGCAGTTACTCGAGAGGGACAGGCCTCTATGGCTACACCTTC. Its protein is CASSYSRGTGLYGYTF.

The chain combines TRBV11-2 with TRBJ1-1; the match to TRBD1 covers 10 bases. Germline V gene lookup returns CDR1 SGHAT and CDR2 FQNNGV. Losses at the gene ends were 7 bases for V and 5 bases for J; bases not matched to a gene: 7. The CDR3 has 14 residues. The CDR3 loop is CASNSGQGMTEAFF. The CDR3 nucleotides are TGTGCCAGCAATTCGGGACAGGGGATGACTGAAGCTTTCTTT.

In its sample, this clone was seen once. This rearrangement joins TRBV28 to TRBJ1-2, with no clear D. The V gene's germline CDR1 is MDHEN and CDR2 SYDVKM. This CDR3 has 14 amino acids. The V end was cut by 7 bases, the J end by 0 bases, with 12 bases between. The CDR3 nucleotides read TGTGCCAGCAATGGAGGAAAAGCTAACTATGGCTACACCTTC. Translation: CASNGGKANYGYTF.

The rearrangement uses TRBV5-6 and TRBJ1-2; 9 bases map to TRBD1. The length of the CDR3 is 14 residues. V lost 4 bases, J lost 5 bases, and 6 bases stayed unmatched. Germline CDR1 is SGHDT and CDR2 is YYEEEE. The CDR3 sequence: CASSPLGQGYGYTF. CDR3 bases: TGTGCCAGCAGCCCCCTAGGACAGGGGTATGGCTACACCTTC.

The chain carries TRBV6-1 and TRBJ1-1, with 7 bases matching TRBD1. Germline V CDR1 and CDR2: MNHNS, SASEGT. The CDR3 totals 17 residues. Trimming removed 4 bases from V and 1 base from J; junction bases left unmatched: 12. CDR3 in amino acids: CASSVLLTGVTNTEAFF. DNA of the CDR3: TGTGCCAGCAGTGTTCTACTTACAGGGGTTACGAACACTGAAGCTTTCTTT.

This chain connects TRBV5-1 to TRBJ1-1; a weak D match, TRBD1 (5 bases). Trimming left V 3 bases short and J 0 bases short, with 6 bases between. CDR3 length: 13 residues. The germline CDR1 and CDR2 sequences are SGHRS and YFSETQ. The CDR3, as DNA: TGCGCCAGCAGCTCAGGGATGAACACTGAAGCTTTCTTT. Translation gives CASSSGMNTEAFF.

The V and J genes are TRBV5-5 and TRBJ2-7; the match to TRBD1 covers 12 bases. The CDR3 is made up of 14 amino acids. Germline-derived CDR1 and CDR2 are SGHKS and YYEKEE (reference sequence). V dropped 2 bases and J dropped 9; count of bases not matched to a gene: 6. The CDR3 DNA is TGTGCCAGCAGCTTCCGGGACAGGGGGCAGGGGCAGTACTTC. Translated, it gives CASSFRDRGQGQYF.

This rearrangement joins TRBV9 to TRBJ2-7, with a tentative D call TRBD2 (7 bases). Germline loops: CDR1 SGDLS, CDR2 YYNGEE. This CDR3 is built from 16 residues. V was clipped by 3 bases and J by 0 bases, with 16 bases between them. CDR3 nucleotides: TGTGCCAGCAGCGCGGGCGGGGGACAATTCTCCTACGAGCAGTACTTC. It specifies CASSAGGGQFSYEQYF.